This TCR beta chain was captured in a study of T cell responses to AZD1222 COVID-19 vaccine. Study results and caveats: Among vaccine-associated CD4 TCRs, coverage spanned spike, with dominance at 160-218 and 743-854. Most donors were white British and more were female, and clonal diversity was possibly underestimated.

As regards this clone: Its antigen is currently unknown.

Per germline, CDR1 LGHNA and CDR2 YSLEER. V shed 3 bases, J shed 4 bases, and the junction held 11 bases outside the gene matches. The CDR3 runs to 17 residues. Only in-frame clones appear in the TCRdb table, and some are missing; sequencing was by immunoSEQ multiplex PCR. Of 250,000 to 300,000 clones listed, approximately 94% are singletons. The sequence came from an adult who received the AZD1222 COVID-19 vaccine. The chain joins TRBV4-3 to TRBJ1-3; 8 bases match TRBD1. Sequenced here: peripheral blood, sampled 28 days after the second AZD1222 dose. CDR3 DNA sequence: TGCGCCAGCAGCCAGGACTTCGGGGGGGACAGGGGAAACACCATATATTTT. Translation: CASSQDFGGDRGNTIYF.